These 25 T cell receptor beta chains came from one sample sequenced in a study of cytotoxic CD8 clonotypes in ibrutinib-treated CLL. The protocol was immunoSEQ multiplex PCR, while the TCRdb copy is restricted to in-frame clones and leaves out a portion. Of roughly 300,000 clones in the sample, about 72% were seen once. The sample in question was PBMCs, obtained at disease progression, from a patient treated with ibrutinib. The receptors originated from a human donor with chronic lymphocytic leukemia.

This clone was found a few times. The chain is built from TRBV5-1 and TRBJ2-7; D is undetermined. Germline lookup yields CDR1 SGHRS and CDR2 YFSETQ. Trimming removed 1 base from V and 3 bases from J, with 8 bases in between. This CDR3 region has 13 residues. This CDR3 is CASSLLGNYEQYF. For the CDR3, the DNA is TGCGCCAGCAGCTTGTTAGGAAACTACGAGCAGTACTTC.

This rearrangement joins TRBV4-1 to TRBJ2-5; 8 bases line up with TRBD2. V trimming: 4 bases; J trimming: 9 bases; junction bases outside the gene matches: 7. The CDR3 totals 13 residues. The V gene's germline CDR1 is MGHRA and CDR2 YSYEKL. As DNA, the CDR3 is TGCGCCAGCAGCCGACTGGCGGGGGGAGCCCAGTACTTC. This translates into CASSRLAGGAQYF.

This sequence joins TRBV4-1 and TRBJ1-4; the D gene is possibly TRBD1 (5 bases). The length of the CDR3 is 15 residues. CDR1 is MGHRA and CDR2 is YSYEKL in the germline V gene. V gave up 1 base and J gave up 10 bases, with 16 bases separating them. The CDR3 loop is CASSQGLGEVVKLFF. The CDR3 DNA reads TGCGCCAGCAGCCAAGGGTTAGGGGAGGTCGTAAAACTGTTTTTT.

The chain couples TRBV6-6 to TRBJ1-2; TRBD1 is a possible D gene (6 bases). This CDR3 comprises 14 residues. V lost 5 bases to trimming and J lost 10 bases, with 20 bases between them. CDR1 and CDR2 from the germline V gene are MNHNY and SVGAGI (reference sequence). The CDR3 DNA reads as TGTGCCAGCAGTCCCTCCCTGGGGGCTCTCGCCTACACCTTC. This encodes CASSPSLGALAYTF.

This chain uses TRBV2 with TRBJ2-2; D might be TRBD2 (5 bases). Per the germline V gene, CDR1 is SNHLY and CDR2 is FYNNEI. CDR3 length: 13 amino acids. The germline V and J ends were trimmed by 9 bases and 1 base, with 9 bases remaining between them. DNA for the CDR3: TGTGCCAGGATCGGGGAGAACACCGGGGAGCTGTTTTTT. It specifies CARIGENTGELFF. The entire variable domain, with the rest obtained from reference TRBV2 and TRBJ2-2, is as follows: EPEVTQTPSHQVTQMGQEVILRCVPISNHLYFYWYRQILGQKVEFLVSFYNNEISEKSEIFDDQFSVERPDGSNFTLKIRSTKLEDSAMYFCARIGENTGELFFGEGSRLTVL.

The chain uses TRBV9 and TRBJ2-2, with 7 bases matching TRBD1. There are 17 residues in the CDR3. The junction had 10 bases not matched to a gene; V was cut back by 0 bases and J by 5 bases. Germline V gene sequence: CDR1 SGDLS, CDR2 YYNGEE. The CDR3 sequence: CASSVVGQGVLTGELFF. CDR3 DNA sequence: TGTGCCAGCAGCGTAGTAGGCCAGGGGGTTCTTACCGGGGAGCTGTTTTTT.

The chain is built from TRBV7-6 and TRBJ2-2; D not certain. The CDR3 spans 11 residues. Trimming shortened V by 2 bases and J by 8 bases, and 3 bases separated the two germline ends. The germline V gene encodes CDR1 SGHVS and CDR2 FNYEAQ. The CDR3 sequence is CASSLTGELFF. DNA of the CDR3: TGTGCCAGCAGCTTAACAGGGGAGCTGTTTTTT.

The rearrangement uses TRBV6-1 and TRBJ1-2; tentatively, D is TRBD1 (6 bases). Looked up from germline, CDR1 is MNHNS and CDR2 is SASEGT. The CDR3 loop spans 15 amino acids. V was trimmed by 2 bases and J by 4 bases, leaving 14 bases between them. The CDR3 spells CASSETLTGIYGYTF. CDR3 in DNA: TGTGCCAGCAGTGAAACGTTGACAGGAATCTATGGCTACACCTTC.

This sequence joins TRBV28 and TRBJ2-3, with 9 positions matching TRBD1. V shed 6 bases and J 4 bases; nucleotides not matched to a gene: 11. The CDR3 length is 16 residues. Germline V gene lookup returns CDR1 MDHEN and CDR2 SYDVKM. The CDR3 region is CASRSSGTGSADTQYF. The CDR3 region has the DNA TGTGCCAGCAGATCATCCGGGACAGGGTCCGCAGATACGCAGTATTTT.

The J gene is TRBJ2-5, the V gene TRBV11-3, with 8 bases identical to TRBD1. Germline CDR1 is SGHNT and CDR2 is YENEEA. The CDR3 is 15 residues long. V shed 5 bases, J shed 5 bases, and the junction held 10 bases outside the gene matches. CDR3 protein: CASSHGRGRLETQYF. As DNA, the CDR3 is TGTGCCAGCAGCCACGGCAGGGGGCGGTTGGAGACCCAGTACTTC.

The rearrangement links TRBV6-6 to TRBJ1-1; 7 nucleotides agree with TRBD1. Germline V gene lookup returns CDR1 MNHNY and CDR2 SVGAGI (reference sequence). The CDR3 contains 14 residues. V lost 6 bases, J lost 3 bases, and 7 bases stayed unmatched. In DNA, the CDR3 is TGTGCCAGCAGGGACTTAGACAGGGACACTGAAGCTTTCTTT. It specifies CASRDLDRDTEAFF.

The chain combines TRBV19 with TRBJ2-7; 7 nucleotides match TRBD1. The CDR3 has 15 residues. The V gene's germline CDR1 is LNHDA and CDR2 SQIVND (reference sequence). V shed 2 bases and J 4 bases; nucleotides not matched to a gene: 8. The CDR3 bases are TGTGCCAGTAGTATATATAGGGGGCGCTTATACGAGCAGTACTTC. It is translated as CASSIYRGRLYEQYF.

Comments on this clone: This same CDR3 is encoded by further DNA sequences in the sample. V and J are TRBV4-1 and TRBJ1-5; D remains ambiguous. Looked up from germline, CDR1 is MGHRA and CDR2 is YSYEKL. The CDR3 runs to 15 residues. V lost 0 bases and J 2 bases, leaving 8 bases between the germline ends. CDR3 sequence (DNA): TGCGCCAGCAGCCAAGATTCCTATGGCAATCAGCCCCAGCATTTT. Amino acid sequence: CASSQDSYGNQPQHF.

DNA for the CDR3: TGTGCCAGCAGAATCAACTATGGCTACACCTTC. This encodes CASRINYGYTF. The V gene is TRBV9, the J gene TRBJ1-2; D is uncertain. The CDR3 covers 11 residues. Trimming pared 5 bases from V and 2 bases from J, leaving 4 bases between. Germline V gene sequence: CDR1 SGDLS, CDR2 YYNGEE. The full variable domain, rest sourced from reference TRBV9 and TRBJ1-2, is DSGVTQTPKHLITATGQRVTLRCSPRSGDLSVYWYQQSLDQGLQFLIQYYNGEERAKGNILERFSAQQFPDLHSELNLSSLELGDSALYFCASRINYGYTFGSGTRLTVV.

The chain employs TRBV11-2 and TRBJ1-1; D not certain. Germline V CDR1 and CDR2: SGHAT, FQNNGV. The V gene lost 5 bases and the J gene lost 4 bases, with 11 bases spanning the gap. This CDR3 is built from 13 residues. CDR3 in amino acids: CASSGNRGTEAFF. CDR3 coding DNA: TGTGCCAGCAGCGGAAACAGAGGCACTGAAGCTTTCTTT.

CDR3 nucleotides: TGTGCCAGTAGTGAAACATACCCGGGACTAGCGGGGACCTACGAGCAGTACTTC. It codes for CASSETYPGLAGTYEQYF. The J gene is TRBJ2-7, the V gene TRBV19; 13 positions agree with TRBD2. The CDR3 covers 18 residues. The germline CDR1 and CDR2 sequences are LNHDA and SQIVND (reference sequence). Losses at the gene ends were 5 bases for V and 2 bases for J; bases not matched to a gene: 12.

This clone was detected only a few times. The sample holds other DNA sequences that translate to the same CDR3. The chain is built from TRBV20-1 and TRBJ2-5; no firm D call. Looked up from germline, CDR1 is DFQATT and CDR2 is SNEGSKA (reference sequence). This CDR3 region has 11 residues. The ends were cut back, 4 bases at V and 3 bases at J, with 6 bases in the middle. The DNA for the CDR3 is TGCAGTGCTACTGGGGAAGAGACCCAGTACTTC. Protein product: CSATGEETQYF.

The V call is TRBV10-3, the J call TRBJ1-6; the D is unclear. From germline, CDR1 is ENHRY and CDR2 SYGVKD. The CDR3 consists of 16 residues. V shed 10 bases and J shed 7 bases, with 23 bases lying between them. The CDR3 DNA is TGTGCCAGCAAAGCGGGCGGCGAGGAGAGGAATTCACCCCTCCACTTT. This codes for CASKAGGEERNSPLHF.

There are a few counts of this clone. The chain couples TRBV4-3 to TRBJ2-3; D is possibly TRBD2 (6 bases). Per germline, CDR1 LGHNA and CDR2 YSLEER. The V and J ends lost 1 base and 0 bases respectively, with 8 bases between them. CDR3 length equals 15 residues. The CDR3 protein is CASSQGGVSTDTQYF. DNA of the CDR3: TGCGCCAGCAGCCAAGGCGGGGTTAGCACAGATACGCAGTATTTT.

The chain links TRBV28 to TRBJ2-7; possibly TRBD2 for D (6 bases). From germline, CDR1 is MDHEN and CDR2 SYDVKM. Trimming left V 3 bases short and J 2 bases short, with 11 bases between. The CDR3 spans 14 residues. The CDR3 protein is CASSFGRDPYEQYF. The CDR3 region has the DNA TGTGCCAGCAGTTTTGGGCGGGACCCCTACGAGCAGTACTTC. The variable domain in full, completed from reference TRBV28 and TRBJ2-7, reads DVKVTQSSRYLVKRTGEKVFLECVQDMDHENMFWYRQDPGLGLRLIYFSYDVKMKEKGDIPEGYSVSREKKERFSLILESASTNQTSMYLCASSFGRDPYEQYFGPGTRLTVT.

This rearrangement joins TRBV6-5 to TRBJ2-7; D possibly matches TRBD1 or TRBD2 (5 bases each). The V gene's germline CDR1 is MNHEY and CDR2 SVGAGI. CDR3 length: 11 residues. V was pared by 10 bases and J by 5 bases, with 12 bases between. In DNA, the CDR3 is TGTGCCACTCGGGACGCCCACGAGCAGTACTTC. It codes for CATRDAHEQYF.

CDR3 amino acids: CSVGIGVSYEQYF. CDR3 in DNA: TGCAGCGTTGGGATAGGGGTTTCCTACGAGCAGTACTTC. The rearrangement uses TRBV29-1 and TRBJ2-7, with D maybe TRBD1 (5 bases). This CDR3 is 13 amino acids long. Germline V CDR1 and CDR2: SQVTM, ANQGSEA. V was cut by 4 bases and J by 1 base, with 11 bases left in between.

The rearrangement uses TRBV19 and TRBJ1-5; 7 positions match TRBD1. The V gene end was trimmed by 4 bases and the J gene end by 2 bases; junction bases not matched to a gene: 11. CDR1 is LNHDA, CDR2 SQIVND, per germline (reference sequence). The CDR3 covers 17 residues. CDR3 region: CASSTDYRGRRNQPQHF. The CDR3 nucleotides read TGTGCCAGTAGTACGGATTACAGGGGCAGGCGCAATCAGCCCCAGCATTTT.

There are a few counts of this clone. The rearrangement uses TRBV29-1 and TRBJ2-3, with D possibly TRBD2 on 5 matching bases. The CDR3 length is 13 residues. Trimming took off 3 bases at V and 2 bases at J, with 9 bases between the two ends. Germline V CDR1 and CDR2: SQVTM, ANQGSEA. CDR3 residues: CSVETRDTDTQYF. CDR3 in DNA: TGCAGCGTTGAGACTCGGGACACAGATACGCAGTATTTT.

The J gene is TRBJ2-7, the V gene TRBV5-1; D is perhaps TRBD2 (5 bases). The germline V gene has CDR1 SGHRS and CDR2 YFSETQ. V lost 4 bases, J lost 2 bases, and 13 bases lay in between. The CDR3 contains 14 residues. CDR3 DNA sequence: TGCGCCAGCAGCGAAGGGAGCCTAACCTACGAGCAGTACTTC. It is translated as CASSEGSLTYEQYF.